The T cell receptor beta chain under discussion was sequenced for a study of identical twins. Study-level points and caveats: The authors drew conclusions from cross-sectional statistical analysis rather than following the same donors. Alpha sequences that were out-of-frame and twin-shared showed an excess of low generation probability.

A universal primer site arose from template switching, and cDNA bore unique molecular identifiers. TCRdb re-called the 5' RACE reads through MiXCR, storing one row per CDR3 protein. The repertoire consists of roughly 690,000 distinct CDR3 sequences, with 6.1% occurring once and the leading ten covering 1.5% to 2%. The germline CDR1 and CDR2 sequences are SGHRS and YFSETQ. This CDR3 has 12 residues. V was trimmed by 0 bases and J by 8 bases, leaving 8 bases between them. Healthy Caucasians were all of the donors. Remarks on this clonotype: Its antigen remains unidentified.

V gene TRBV5-1 combines with J gene TRBJ1-1; possible D gene TRBD1, 5 bases. The specimen sequenced was naive T cells sorted from blood. This sequence was found in a man aged 18 to 35 in good health. CDR3 sequence: CASSLGDVEAFF. The CDR3 DNA reads as TGCGCCAGCAGCTTGGGGGACGTGGAAGCTTTCTTT.